Shown below are 24 T cell receptor beta chains from a single sample sequenced in a study of T cell repertoires in cytomegalovirus infection. TCRdb called the reads again in MiXCR, with one record for every CDR3 protein. The repertoire holds around 230,000 distinct CDR3 sequences, with around 6.2% as singletons. Sequences were obtained from PBMCs. The receptor source for this set is a human donor in good health (CMV status not recorded). Some clones in this sample may be carry-over from other donors' samples.

The chain employs TRBV7-9 and TRBJ1-3; D is ambiguous. Germline V gene sequence: CDR1 SEHNR, CDR2 FQNEAQ (reference sequence). The CDR3 is 15 amino acids. V gave up 2 bases and J gave up 0 bases, with 8 bases separating them. This chain's CDR3 is CASSLWTVSGNTIYF. In nucleotides, the CDR3 is TGTGCCAGCAGCTTATGGACCGTCTCTGGAAACACCATATATTTT.

This clonotype has just a few counts. The chain employs TRBV9 and TRBJ1-1; D is unclear. V lost 0 bases, J lost 3 bases, and 9 bases lay in between. Germline CDR1 reads SGDLS; CDR2 reads YYNGEE. The CDR3 has 14 amino acids. The CDR3 protein is CASSVAWADTEAFF. CDR3 DNA sequence: TGTGCCAGCAGCGTAGCTTGGGCAGACACTGAAGCTTTCTTT.

In this sample, this clonotype turned up many times. This sequence joins TRBV12-5 and TRBJ2-1; TRBD1 or TRBD2 may be the D gene (5 bases each). V shed 4 bases and J shed 8 bases, with 12 bases lying between them. This CDR3 is 13 amino acids long. Germline V gene lookup returns CDR1 LGHNT and CDR2 FRNRAP. The CDR3 spells CASGSGRLDEQFF. The CDR3 DNA reads as TGTGCTAGTGGTTCGGGACGGTTGGATGAGCAGTTCTTC. Together with reference TRBV12-5 and TRBJ2-1, the CDR3 gives the full variable domain: DARVTQTPRHKVTEMGQEVTMRCQPILGHNTVFWYRQTMMQGLELLAYFRNRAPLDDSGMPKDRFSAEMPDATLATLKIQPSEPRDSAVYFCASGSGRLDEQFFGPGTRLTVL.

This clonotype was recorded at least ten times. CDR3 DNA sequence: TGCAGTGCTAGAGATAGGACTAGCGGGCACAATGAGCAGTTCTTC. Translating it yields CSARDRTSGHNEQFF. This chain uses TRBV20-1 with TRBJ2-1; 11 nucleotides align to TRBD2. The germline V gene encodes CDR1 DFQATT and CDR2 SNEGSKA (reference sequence). CDR3 length: 15 amino acids. The junction had 3 bases not matched to a gene; V was cut back by 0 bases and J by 5 bases.

The rearrangement joins TRBV7-2 to TRBJ2-5, with TRBD2 identical over 12 bases. Trimming at V came to 5 bases and at J to 1 base, leaving 2 bases not matched to a gene. The germline gives CDR1 SGHTA, CDR2 FQGNSA. The CDR3 covers 15 residues. The CDR3 here is CASSPTSGGQETQYF. The CDR3 DNA reads TGTGCCAGCAGCCCGACTAGCGGGGGCCAAGAGACCCAGTACTTC.

This clonotype was picked up many times. V is TRBV12-3 or TRBV12-4 and J is TRBJ1-1; D not certain. The CDR3 spans 13 residues. Trimming removed 3 bases at V and 5 bases at J, with 10 bases between. The CDR3 spells CASSFEGGTEAFF. DNA for the CDR3: TGTGCCAGCAGTTTTGAGGGTGGTACTGAAGCTTTCTTT.

This clonotype was counted many times. This chain connects TRBV15 to TRBJ2-6, with no clear D. The CDR3 is made up of 15 amino acids. Germline V gives CDR1 LNHNV, CDR2 YYDKDF (reference sequence). V dropped 5 bases and J dropped 0 bases, with 8 bases sitting between them. Here the CDR3 reads CATSPRISGANVLTF. For the CDR3, the DNA is TGTGCCACCAGCCCCAGAATCTCTGGGGCCAACGTCCTGACTTTC.

Ten or more counts support this clonotype. This rearrangement joins TRBV7-2 to TRBJ2-1; 9 nucleotides match TRBD1. After removal of 4 bases from V and 7 bases from J, the junction contained 11 bases not matched to a gene. Germline CDR1 is SGHTA and CDR2 is FQGNSA. The CDR3 covers 16 residues. The CDR3 DNA follows: TGTGCCAGCAGCTCAACCGGGACAGGGTTCAATAATGAGCAGTTCTTC. It codes for CASSSTGTGFNNEQFF. Together with reference TRBV7-2 and TRBJ2-1, the CDR3 gives the full variable domain: GAGVSQSPSNKVTEKGKDVELRCDPISGHTALYWYRQSLGQGLEFLIYFQGNSAPDKSGLPSDRFSAERTGGSVSTLTIQRTQQEDSAVYLCASSSTGTGFNNEQFFGPGTRLTVL.

This clonotype was observed a few times. The chain joins TRBV29-1 to TRBJ2-5; no definite D call. Germline V gene sequence: CDR1 SQVTM, CDR2 ANQGSEA. The CDR3 is 13 residues long. Trimming took 6 bases from V and 5 from J, leaving 16 bases between them. The CDR3 reads CSVVRTREETQYF. The CDR3 bases are TGCAGCGTGGTCAGGACCAGAGAGGAGACCCAGTACTTC.

The sample holds many counts of this clonotype. The V call is TRBV7-9, the J call TRBJ2-3, with D perhaps matching TRBD1 (6 bases). The CDR3 contains 15 residues. CDR1 is SEHNR and CDR2 is FQNEAQ in the germline V gene (reference sequence). Deletions cut 7 bases from V and 1 base from J, with 15 bases between. The CDR3: CASTPNAGGTDTQYF. CDR3 DNA: TGTGCCAGCACCCCCAACGCAGGGGGCACAGATACGCAGTATTTT.

CDR3 amino acids: CASTLPGPQETQYF. Written as DNA, the CDR3 is TGTGCCAGCACCCTTCCGGGACCCCAAGAGACCCAGTACTTC. The gene calls are TRBV6-2 or TRBV6-3 and TRBJ2-5; D could derive from TRBD1 or TRBD2 (5 bases each). V shed 7 bases and J shed 1 base, with 13 bases lying between them. Germline lookup yields CDR1 MNHEY and CDR2 SVGEGT. The CDR3 covers 14 residues.

This clonotype was detected only a few times. The rearrangement joins TRBV20-1 to TRBJ2-7, with 8 positions matching TRBD1. The germline V gene encodes CDR1 DFQATT and CDR2 SNEGSKA (reference sequence). The CDR3 loop spans 14 amino acids. V was clipped by 4 bases and J by 2 bases; unmatched bases: 7. In nucleotides, the CDR3 is TGCAGTGCTACCCGGGACAGGAAACCCTACGAGCAGTACTTC. This encodes CSATRDRKPYEQYF.

In this sample, this clonotype turned up many times. This chain connects TRBV28 to TRBJ1-6; 9 nucleotides line up with TRBD1. Germline V gene sequence: CDR1 MDHEN, CDR2 SYDVKM. CDR3 length: 15 amino acids. J was trimmed by 7 bases and V by 3 bases; bases with no gene match: 4. This CDR3 reads CASSLSGTGNSPLHF. The DNA for the CDR3 is TGTGCCAGCAGTTTGTCCGGGACAGGGAATTCACCCCTCCACTTT.

This clonotype was seen ten or more times. V usage is TRBV29-1 and J usage is TRBJ1-1; unclear D gene. The CDR3 is 11 residues long. Germline CDR1 SQVTM, CDR2 ANQGSEA. The V end lost 1 base, the J end lost 4 bases, and 4 bases lay between the germline ends. In DNA, the CDR3 is TGCAGCGTTGAAGGGTCCACTGAAGCTTTCTTT. This gives the protein CSVEGSTEAFF.

This clonotype has at least ten counts. The rearrangement uses TRBV19 and TRBJ1-1, with a weak D call TRBD1 (6 bases). The CDR3 spans 17 residues. Trimming removed 6 bases from V and 0 bases from J, with 20 bases in between. Germline-derived CDR1 and CDR2 are LNHDA and SQIVND (reference sequence). CDR3 residues: CASRGGRVAKMNTEAFF. DNA of the CDR3: TGTGCCAGTAGAGGGGGGAGGGTGGCAAAGATGAACACTGAAGCTTTCTTT.

To note about this clonotype: Given a much more abundant clone one base away, this may be a read error. This rearrangement joins TRBV5-5 to TRBJ2-2; possible D gene TRBD1, 6 bases. V was shortened by 5 bases and J by 4 bases, with 15 bases between the two germline ends. Germline lookup yields CDR1 SGHKS and CDR2 YYEKEE (reference sequence). The CDR3 covers 15 residues. The CDR3 sequence: CASSFWDIFTGELFF. Here the CDR3 DNA reads TGTGCCAGCAGTTTCTGGGACATATTCACCGGGGAGCTGTTTTTT.

This clonotype was observed at least ten times. The chain links TRBV28 to TRBJ1-1; D remains unclear. The length of the CDR3 is 14 residues. Trimming pared 2 bases from V and 0 bases from J, leaving 7 bases between. Germline V gives CDR1 MDHEN, CDR2 SYDVKM. The CDR3 protein is CASSLSGVNTEAFF. The CDR3 nucleotides read TGTGCCAGCAGTTTAAGCGGAGTGAACACTGAAGCTTTCTTT.

This clonotype was seen ten or more times. The chain employs TRBV29-1 and TRBJ2-7, with 8 bases fitting TRBD2. There are 14 residues in the CDR3. V trimming: 7 bases; J trimming: 2 bases; junction bases outside the gene matches: 10. The V gene's germline CDR1 is SQVTM and CDR2 ANQGSEA. The CDR3 DNA reads as TGCAGCGCCGGGAGGGGAAACAGTCCCTACGAGCAGTACTTC. Encoded protein: CSAGRGNSPYEQYF.

This clonotype has a count of ten or more. The CDR3 loop is CASSFTGTVYEQYF. The CDR3 bases are TGTGCCAGCAGCTTCACCGGGACAGTCTACGAGCAGTACTTC. The genes are TRBV11-1 and TRBJ2-7; TRBD1 matches 7 bases. Germline CDR1 is SGHAT and CDR2 is FQDESV (reference sequence). The CDR3 consists of 14 residues. J lost 3 bases, V lost 3 bases, and 5 bases had no gene match. Supplemented by reference TRBV11-1 and TRBJ2-7, the full variable domain reads EAEVAQSPRYKITEKSQAVAFWCDPISGHATLYWYRQILGQGPELLVQFQDESVVDDSQLPKDRFSAERLKGVDSTLKIQPAELGDSAMYLCASSFTGTVYEQYFGPGTRLTVT.

J is TRBJ1-1 and V is TRBV20-1, with TRBD1 matching over 8 bases. This CDR3 region has 13 residues. The J segment lost 6 bases and the V segment lost 5 bases, leaving 8 bases of the junction unmatched. Germline V CDR1 and CDR2: DFQATT, SNEGSKA (reference sequence). CDR3 loop: CSASRQGRAEAFF. For the CDR3, the DNA is TGCAGTGCTTCCCGACAGGGGAGGGCTGAAGCTTTCTTT.

This clonotype has a count of ten or more. The V call is TRBV7-8, the J call TRBJ1-5, with D uncertain. The V end lost 5 bases, the J end lost 4 bases, and 12 bases lay between the germline ends. Germline V gene lookup returns CDR1 SGHVS and CDR2 FQNEAQ. There are 14 residues in the CDR3. The CDR3, as DNA: TGTGCCAGCAGCCCGGGAACAGTTAATCAGCCCCAGCATTTT. Its protein is CASSPGTVNQPQHF.

This clonotype turned up a few times. V is TRBV29-1 and J is TRBJ2-5; D is perhaps TRBD1 or TRBD2 (7 bases each). Looked up from germline, CDR1 is SQVTM and CDR2 is ANQGSEA. The CDR3 totals 14 residues. V gave up 2 bases and J gave up 5 bases, with 15 bases separating them. CDR3 loop: CSVEQAGGVETQYF. The CDR3 DNA reads TGCAGCGTTGAACAGGCAGGGGGGGTTGAGACCCAGTACTTC.

In its sample, this clonotype was seen many times. This sequence joins TRBV11-2 and TRBJ1-6; 7 nucleotides agree with TRBD1. Germline CDR1 SGHAT, CDR2 FQNNGV. Trimming took 5 bases from V and 7 from J; bases not matched to a gene: 8. CDR3 size: 15 residues. For the CDR3, the DNA is TGTGCCAGCAGCACCCGGACAGGATTGAATTCACCCCTCCACTTT. This translates into CASSTRTGLNSPLHF. The whole variable domain, filled in from reference TRBV11-2 and TRBJ1-6, reads EAGVAQSPRYKIIEKRQSVAFWCNPISGHATLYWYQQILGQGPKLLIQFQNNGVVDDSQLPKDRFSAERLKGVDSTLKIQPAKLEDSAVYLCASSTRTGLNSPLHFGNGTRLTVT.

The DNA of the CDR3 is TGCAGTGCTTATGGACTAGCGGGGGGCGGGGACGAGCAGTACTTC. This translates into CSAYGLAGGGDEQYF. This sequence joins TRBV20-1 and TRBJ2-7; 14 bases match TRBD2. The CDR3 has 15 amino acids. CDR1 is DFQATT and CDR2 is SNEGSKA in the germline V gene (reference sequence). V lost 5 bases, J lost 5 bases, and 8 bases stayed unmatched.